What follows are 7 T cell receptor beta chains derived from one specimen sequenced in a study of shared clonotypes between healthy human individuals. Clones were read by immunoSEQ multiplex PCR, and TCRdb kept only the in-frame ones, dropping some. The sample records around 500,000 clones, about 84% being singletons. Source material: PBMCs. The receptors stem from a woman between 35 and 50 years old in good health. Some clones in this sample may be carry-over from other donors' samples.

In its sample, this clone was seen many times. A read error may account for a junction end that differs from germline. V is TRBV7-9 and J is TRBJ2-1, with D unresolved. This CDR3 region has 12 residues. Germline assignment: CDR1 SEHNR and CDR2 FQNEAQ (reference sequence). The CDR3 nucleotides are TGTGCCAGCAACTTAAAGGGCAATGAGCAGTTCTTC. This encodes CASNLKGNEQFF.

The sample holds one count of this clone. The V and J genes are TRBV14 and TRBJ2-5, with D hard to call. Per germline, CDR1 SGHDN and CDR2 FVKESK. The germline V and J ends were trimmed by 0 bases and 3 bases, with 5 bases remaining between them. The CDR3 consists of 13 residues. This CDR3 reads CASSQELKETQYF. The CDR3 bases are TGTGCCAGCAGCCAAGAGCTTAAAGAGACCCAGTACTTC.

With regard to this clone: This sequence is one base from a far larger clone and is likely a read error. The V gene is TRBV14, the J gene TRBJ2-7; D is undetermined. CDR3 size: 15 residues. The germline V and J ends were trimmed by 2 bases and 0 bases, with 11 bases remaining between them. The germline CDR1 and CDR2 sequences are SGHDN and FVKESK. The CDR3 DNA sequence: TGTGCCAGCAGCCAATATCGCGCCAGCTCCTACGAGCAGTACTTC. It specifies CASSQYRASSYEQYF.

This rearrangement joins TRBV5-1 to TRBJ1-1, with 9 bases that match TRBD1. The J segment lost 0 bases and the V segment lost 0 bases, leaving 3 bases of the junction unmatched. Germline CDR1 reads SGHRS; CDR2 reads YFSETQ. This CDR3 is 16 amino acids long. The CDR3 DNA follows: TGCGCCAGCAGCTTGGAGGGGACAGGGCTGAACACTGAAGCTTTCTTT. It translates to CASSLEGTGLNTEAFF.

The rearrangement links TRBV18 to TRBJ2-7, with 16 bases lining up with TRBD2. After removal of 4 bases from V and 0 bases from J, the junction contained 9 bases not matched to a gene. This CDR3 spans 19 amino acids. From germline, CDR1 is KGHSH and CDR2 LQKENI. CDR3 sequence reads: CASSHLPGLAGGPSYEQYF. For the CDR3, the DNA is TGTGCCAGCTCACATCTACCGGGACTAGCGGGAGGGCCCTCCTACGAGCAGTACTTC.

On this clone: The likely explanation is a read error, given a far larger clone one base away. Other DNA sequences in this sample translate to the same CDR3. The gene calls are TRBV7-2 and TRBJ2-7, with 7 bases matching TRBD2. Germline CDR1 is SGHTA and CDR2 is FQGNSA. V shed 1 base and J 7 bases; nucleotides not matched to a gene: 7. The CDR3 has 14 residues. The CDR3 sequence is CASSLDSGTYEQYF. Written as DNA, the CDR3 is TGTGCCAGCAGCTTAGACAGCGGGACGTATGAGCAGTACTTC.

This clone was counted only a few times. Since a far larger clone is one base different, this is likely a read error. The chain uses TRBV30 and TRBJ2-3; D is undetermined. This CDR3 contains 15 residues. CDR1 and CDR2 from the germline V gene are GTSNPN and SVGIG (reference sequence). CDR3 coding DNA: TGTGCCTTGAGTGAGGCACCCCTAAGCACAGATACGCAGTATTTT. It specifies CALSEAPLSTDTQYF.